The rows below give T cell receptor beta chains drawn from one sample of a study of cytomegalovirus exposure and HLA in healthy donors. The repertoire was sequenced with immunoSEQ multiplex PCR; TCRdb's copy has only in-frame clones and lacks some. The sample lists over 60,000 clones; roughly 70% were seen once. Sequencing used PBMCs. These receptors came from a man aged 70-80 years in good health and CMV-seronegative. Each CDR3 is given with its conserved first and last residue. A D gene is named only where the DNA matches it firmly. The size entry is marked missing in some rows and otherwise reads once, few, many or a size class.

18	TRBV4-2	TRBD2	NA	TRBJ2-7	CASSQDSASGYSSYEQYF	TGTGCCAGCAGCCAAGATTCGGCTAGCGGGTACAGCTCCTACGAGCAGTACTTC
13	TRBV29-1	TRBD1	NA	TRBJ2-3	CSVGTGAVDTQYF	TGCAGCGTCGGAACAGGGGCCGTTGATACGCAGTATTTT
13	TRBV7-2	NA	NA	TRBJ2-5	CASNRDPVETQYF	TGTGCCAGCAACAGGGATCCTGTCGAGACCCAGTACTTC
14	TRBV29-1	NA	NA	TRBJ2-1	CSVEDVRAYNEQFF	TGCAGCGTTGAAGATGTCAGGGCCTACAATGAGCAGTTCTTC
18	TRBV6-4	NA	once	TRBJ1-3	CASSDPDKTGLSGNTIYF	TGTGCCAGCAGTGACCCCGATAAGACAGGTTTATCTGGAAACACCATATATTTT
17	TRBV5-1	TRBD1	NA	TRBJ2-7	CASSFDLTGATSYEQYF	TGCGCCAGCAGCTTTGATTTGACAGGGGCGACCTCCTACGAGCAGTACTTC
14	TRBV29-1	TRBD1	NA	TRBJ1-1	CSVLLQGVGTEAFF	TGCAGCGTCCTATTACAGGGGGTAGGCACTGAAGCTTTCTTT
17	TRBV10-3	NA	NA	TRBJ2-7	CAISEVESAGQFGEQYF	TGTGCCATCAGTGAAGTGGAGTCCGCCGGCCAGTTTGGTGAGCAGTACTTC
12	TRBV7-9	TRBD1	NA	TRBJ2-7	CASSYEDRGLYF	TGTGCCAGCAGCTACGAGGACAGGGGACTGTACTTC
14	TRBV6-5	TRBD2	NA	TRBJ2-7	CASRPSGGNYEQYF	TGTGCCAGCAGACCTAGCGGGGGGAACTACGAGCAGTACTTC
16	TRBV5-1	NA	once	TRBJ1-1	CASTPSWGVGDTEAFF	TGCGCCAGCACTCCTTCGTGGGGAGTTGGGGACACTGAAGCTTTCTTT
15	TRBV19	NA	NA	TRBJ2-7	CASSISPGQSYEQYF	TGTGCCAGTAGTATATCCCCGGGACAATCCTACGAGCAGTACTTC
13	TRBV18	NA	NA	TRBJ2-1	CASSPTEVGEQFF	TGTGCCAGCTCACCAACAGAAGTCGGTGAGCAGTTCTTC
18	TRBV7-6	TRBD1	NA	TRBJ2-6	CASSRTGTALSGANVLTF	TGTGCCAGCAGCCGTACCGGGACAGCTCTCTCTGGGGCCAACGTCCTGACTTTC
14	TRBV6-5	NA	NA	TRBJ1-4	CASSQATSNEKLFF	TGTGCCAGCAGCCAGGCTACCTCTAATGAAAAACTGTTTTTT